These 10 T cell receptor beta chains were all obtained from the same sample, sequenced in a study of shared clonotypes between healthy human individuals. TCRdb's copy holds only in-frame clones and misses some; the assay was immunoSEQ multiplex PCR. Among a few million clones, under 95% were seen once, and the ten largest hold around 0.35%. The sample taken for sequencing was naive CD4+ T cells from PBMCs. Subset specified: CD45RA+ positively selected. These receptors all come from a man between 18 and 35 years old in good health. Some clones in this sample may be carry-over from other donors' samples.

V gene TRBV29-1 combines with J gene TRBJ2-7; D is uncertain. This CDR3 has 14 amino acids. The germline CDR1 and CDR2 sequences are SQVTM and ANQGSEA. V lost 4 bases and J 2 bases, leaving 15 bases between the germline ends. The CDR3: CSVVDTLPPYEQYF. The DNA for the CDR3 is TGCAGCGTTGTTGACACCCTTCCACCCTACGAGCAGTACTTC.

The chain couples TRBV18 to TRBJ2-5; 7 bases match TRBD1. This CDR3 is 15 amino acids long. V shed 5 bases and J 3 bases; nucleotides not matched to a gene: 9. The germline gives CDR1 KGHSH, CDR2 LQKENI. The CDR3 DNA reads TGTGCCAGCTCAGACGCTATTACAGGGGAAGAGACCCAGTACTTC. Encoded protein: CASSDAITGEETQYF. The full variable domain, in which reference TRBV18 and TRBJ2-5 provide the parts outside the CDR3, is NAGVMQNPRHLVRRRGQEARLRCSPMKGHSHVYWYRQLPEEGLKFMVYLQKENIIDESGMPKERFSAEFPKEGPSILRIQQVVRGDSAAYFCASSDAITGEETQYFGPGTRLLVL.

This chain joins TRBV19 and TRBJ2-4, with TRBD2 matching 7 bases. Unmatched junction bases numbered 7, after V lost 3 bases and J lost 2 bases. The CDR3 contains 16 residues. Looked up from germline, CDR1 is LNHDA and CDR2 is SQIVND (reference sequence). CDR3: CASSIMAGAPKNIQYF. In DNA, the CDR3 is TGTGCCAGTAGTATCATGGCGGGAGCTCCCAAAAACATTCAGTACTTC.

The chain links TRBV7-9 to TRBJ2-1; 10 nucleotides align to TRBD2. The CDR3 sequence is 15 residues long. The germline V gene has CDR1 SEHNR and CDR2 FQNEAQ (reference sequence). V lost 3 bases, J lost 8 bases, and 7 bases stayed unmatched. CDR3 region: CASSLQLAGRDEQFF. CDR3 in DNA: TGTGCCAGCAGCTTGCAACTAGCGGGACGGGATGAGCAGTTCTTC. Full variable domain (remainder filled in from reference TRBV7-9 and TRBJ2-1): DTGVSQNPRHKITKRGQNVTFRCDPISEHNRLYWYRQTLGQGPEFLTYFQNEAQLEKSRLLSDRFSAERPKGSFSTLEIQRTEQGDSAMYLCASSLQLAGRDEQFFGPGTRLTVL.

V usage is TRBV5-4 and J usage is TRBJ2-1; D not resolved. CDR1 and CDR2 from the germline V gene are SGHNT and YYREEE (reference sequence). The V end was cut by 0 bases, the J end by 3 bases, with 4 bases between. CDR3 length: 13 amino acids. CDR3 amino acids: CASSLVNYNEQFF. The CDR3 DNA reads as TGTGCCAGCAGCTTGGTAAACTACAATGAGCAGTTCTTC.

The V call is TRBV5-1, the J call TRBJ2-7; no clear D gene. The V gene's germline CDR1 is SGHRS and CDR2 YFSETQ. The CDR3 loop spans 15 amino acids. V was shortened by 0 bases and J by 4 bases, with 14 bases between the two germline ends. The CDR3 DNA sequence: TGCGCCAGCAGCTTGGGACTCCTTATGAGGTACGAGCAGTACTTC. Amino acids: CASSLGLLMRYEQYF.

The rearrangement joins TRBV28 to TRBJ2-6; TRBD1 matches 8 bases. The junction had 10 bases not matched to a gene; V was cut back by 6 bases and J by 0 bases. Germline values: CDR1 MDHEN, CDR2 SYDVKM. The CDR3 runs to 18 residues. CDR3 residues: CASSSGAGGPSGANVLTF. The CDR3 region has the DNA TGTGCCAGCAGCTCTGGGGCAGGGGGCCCCTCTGGGGCCAACGTCCTGACTTTC.

Only one count was recorded for this clone. Other DNA sequences from this sample encode an identical CDR3 as well. The rearrangement joins TRBV5-1 to TRBJ2-7, with TRBD2 matching over 11 bases. CDR3 size: 15 residues. V gave up 4 bases and J gave up 2 bases; unmatched junction bases: 5. Germline CDR1 SGHRS, CDR2 YFSETQ. This CDR3 is CASSVGLADTYEQYF. The CDR3 nucleotides are TGCGCCAGCAGCGTGGGACTAGCGGACACCTACGAGCAGTACTTC.

A remark on this clone: Its ends do not fully match the called genes, so a read error is possible. Other DNA sequences in the same sample also yield this CDR3. In nucleotides, the CDR3 is TGTGCCAGCAGCGAAGGGAACTATGGCTACACCTTC. This gives the protein CASSEGNYGYTF. The chain combines TRBV6-1 with TRBJ1-2; D is uncertain. This CDR3 is 12 amino acids long. Germline V lookup: CDR1 MNHNS, CDR2 SASEGT.

The genes are TRBV10-3 and TRBJ2-7; the D gene could be TRBD1 or TRBD2 (6 bases each). The germline V gene encodes CDR1 ENHRY and CDR2 SYGVKD. The CDR3 extends over 13 amino acids. The V end lost 7 bases, the J end lost 2 bases, and 12 bases lay between the germline ends. The CDR3 DNA reads TGTGCCATCAACCAGGGGACTCCCTACGAGCAGTACTTC. This encodes CAINQGTPYEQYF.